The 7 T cell receptor beta chains listed next were all sequenced from one sample in a study of T cells in localized non-small cell lung cancer. Assay: immunoSEQ multiplex PCR; the TCRdb copy retains only in-frame clones and omits some. The sample consists of tens of thousands of clones, 80% to 90% of them appearing once. The starting material was peripheral blood, obtained before any cancer treatment. The receptors come from a woman between 35 and 70 years old with stage I lung adenocarcinoma.

The chain has TRBV7-3 and TRBJ1-4, with D hard to call. V was clipped by 2 bases and J by 0 bases, with 7 bases between them. CDR1 and CDR2 (germline): SGHTA, FQGTGA. There are 15 residues in the CDR3. CDR3 protein: CASSLRGATNEKLFF. CDR3 DNA: TGTGCCAGCAGCTTACGGGGTGCAACTAATGAAAAACTGTTTTTT. The variable domain in full, completed from reference TRBV7-3 and TRBJ1-4, reads GAGVSQTPSNKVTEKGKYVELRCDPISGHTALYWYRQSLGQGPEFLIYFQGTGAADDSGLPNDRFFAVRPEGSVSTLKIQRTERGDSAVYLCASSLRGATNEKLFFGSGTQLSVL.

The V gene is TRBV12-5, the J gene TRBJ2-7; D not resolved. Per the germline V gene, CDR1 is LGHNT and CDR2 is FRNRAP. Between the trimmed V and J ends, which lost 7 bases and 4 bases, there was a span of 17 bases. The CDR3 has 14 amino acids. CDR3 amino acids: CASAHEAALYEQYF. CDR3 DNA: TGTGCTAGTGCCCACGAGGCAGCCTTGTACGAGCAGTACTTC.

This clone occurred once. V is TRBV19 and J is TRBJ1-5; weak D call: TRBD1 (6 bases). Trimming shortened V by 2 bases and J by 2 bases, and 13 bases separated the two germline ends. The CDR3 is 16 residues long. Germline V lookup: CDR1 LNHDA, CDR2 SQIVND (reference sequence). The CDR3, as DNA: TGTGCCAGTAGTATAATTGGGAGGGGGGGCAATCAGCCCCAGCATTTT. Translation: CASSIIGRGGNQPQHF.

The V gene is TRBV6-1, the J gene TRBJ1-1; D is perhaps TRBD1 (6 bases). The CDR3 loop spans 15 amino acids. V was shortened by 7 bases and J by 5 bases, with 20 bases between the two germline ends. Germline assignment: CDR1 MNHNS and CDR2 SASEGT. The CDR3 here is CASNLITGIGTEAFF. The CDR3 DNA follows: TGTGCCAGCAATCTGATAACAGGGATTGGGACTGAAGCTTTCTTT.

DNA for the CDR3: TGTGCCAGCAGCTTAAAGACAGGGGCGTATAATTCACCCCTCCACTTT. Residues: CASSLKTGAYNSPLHF. The V and J genes are TRBV7-2 and TRBJ1-6; TRBD1 matches 8 bases. Germline assignment: CDR1 SGHTA and CDR2 FQGNSA. Unmatched junction bases numbered 4, after V lost 2 bases and J lost 4 bases. The CDR3 consists of 16 residues.

This chain links TRBV15 with TRBJ2-5; D gene unclear. This CDR3 region has 15 residues. CDR1 is LNHNV, CDR2 YYDKDF, per germline (reference sequence). Trimming pared 0 bases from V and 2 bases from J, leaving 10 bases between. DNA of the CDR3: TGTGCCACCAGCAGAGATCCAGGAGCTCAAGAGACCCAGTACTTC. Translated, it gives CATSRDPGAQETQYF.

The chain is built from TRBV5-6 and TRBJ1-2; D gene ambiguous. This CDR3 region has 13 residues. V lost 1 base, J lost 8 bases, and 12 bases lay in between. Germline-derived CDR1 and CDR2 are SGHDT and YYEEEE. DNA for the CDR3: TGTGCCAGCAGCTTGTCAGCAGTGTCCGGCTACACCTTC. Protein: CASSLSAVSGYTF.